The 5 T cell receptor beta chains listed next were all sequenced from one sample in a study of cytomegalovirus exposure and HLA in healthy donors. PCR was performed using 60 Vbeta and 13 Jbeta primers. The repertoire was sequenced with immunoSEQ multiplex PCR; TCRdb's copy has only in-frame clones and lacks some. The sample includes about 110,000 clones, 65% to 85% of them seen just once. Material: PBMCs. The source is a man in his forties or fifties in good health and CMV-seronegative.

This chain links TRBV4-1 with TRBJ1-2; a weak D match, TRBD1 (5 bases). CDR1 is MGHRA and CDR2 is YSYEKL in the germline V gene. With 0 bases removed from V and 4 bases from J, the gap between germline ends came to 18 bases. There are 17 residues in the CDR3. The CDR3 nucleotides read TGCGCCAGCAGCCAAGAGCAGGGAAGGGGTGTGAGCTATGGCTACACCTTC. It codes for CASSQEQGRGVSYGYTF.

This chain links TRBV19 with TRBJ2-2; tentatively, D is TRBD1 (5 bases). The CDR3 has 16 residues. Trimming left V 4 bases short and J 7 bases short, with 19 bases between. The V gene's germline CDR1 is LNHDA and CDR2 SQIVND (reference sequence). CDR3 bases: TGTGCCAGTAGTAGGGGAAGGACATTAGTGGACGGGGAGCTGTTTTTT. This sequence encodes CASSRGRTLVDGELFF.

This clone has only a few counts. This chain connects TRBV5-6 to TRBJ2-7, with D possibly TRBD2 on 6 matching bases. CDR1 is SGHDT, CDR2 YYEEEE, per germline. The CDR3 loop spans 14 amino acids. V was trimmed by 6 bases and J by 7 bases, leaving 20 bases between them. CDR3 region: CASTTGTWAGEQYF. CDR3 nucleotide sequence: TGTGCCAGCACAACGGGGACTTGGGCAGGGGAGCAGTACTTC.

The rearrangement links TRBV7-2 to TRBJ2-3; 7 bases fit TRBD2. CDR1 SGHTA and CDR2 FQGNSA come from the germline V gene. The CDR3 loop spans 17 amino acids. V shed 6 bases and J 1 base; nucleotides not matched to a gene: 13. The chain's CDR3 is CASRGPLAGVGTDTQYF. The CDR3 DNA sequence: TGTGCCAGCAGGGGACCCTTGGCGGGAGTGGGCACAGATACGCAGTATTTT.

The chain couples TRBV7-9 to TRBJ2-5; no definite D call. Looked up from germline, CDR1 is SEHNR and CDR2 is FQNEAQ (reference sequence). This CDR3 has 15 residues. V was clipped by 0 bases and J by 2 bases, with 10 bases between them. The CDR3 DNA reads as TGTGCCAGCAGCTTAGCTAGCCGAAGACAAGAGACCCAGTACTTC. The encoded protein is CASSLASRRQETQYF.